These 29 T cell receptor beta chains share one sample of origin, sequenced in a study of shared clonotypes between healthy human individuals. Repertoires were generated with immunoSEQ multiplex PCR, while TCRdb's copy carries only in-frame clones and drops some. The repertoire has 2 million or so clones, about 95% of them found once; the top ten carry more than 0.95%. Terminally differentiated effector memory CD45RA+ cells were left out of the naive CD8 fraction, which was CD45RO-negative and positively selected for CCR7. Material: naive CD8+ T cells sorted from blood. These receptor sequences come from a young man in good health.

V is TRBV7-9 and J is TRBJ1-2; unclear D gene. The V gene lost 1 base and the J gene lost 8 bases, with 11 bases spanning the gap. The V gene's germline CDR1 is SEHNR and CDR2 FQNEAQ (reference sequence). The length of the CDR3 is 13 residues. As DNA, the CDR3 is TGTGCCAGCAGCTTAGGGACCGCCCCCGGCTACACCTTC. Its translation: CASSLGTAPGYTF.

V usage is TRBV4-1 and J usage is TRBJ1-2; a weak D match, TRBD1 (6 bases). The CDR3 has 14 residues. Looked up from germline, CDR1 is MGHRA and CDR2 is YSYEKL. V lost 3 bases to trimming and J lost 4 bases, with 12 bases between them. CDR3 region: CASSQTDRLYGYTF. CDR3 bases: TGCGCCAGCAGCCAGACCGACAGGCTCTATGGCTACACCTTC.

The chain carries TRBV27 and TRBJ1-5, with D unresolved. The CDR3 runs 15 residues. V lost 4 bases to trimming and J lost 8 bases, with 18 bases between them. CDR1 and CDR2 from the germline V gene are MNHEY and SMNVEV (reference sequence). The CDR3 is CASSSTAFAVEPQHF. The CDR3 DNA reads TGTGCCAGCAGTTCGACGGCGTTTGCGGTAGAGCCCCAGCATTTT.

The chain couples TRBV30 to TRBJ1-2; 7 positions match TRBD1. V trimming: 5 bases; J trimming: 7 bases; junction bases outside the gene matches: 7. Per germline, CDR1 GTSNPN and CDR2 SVGIG (reference sequence). There are 12 residues in the CDR3. The CDR3 DNA reads TGTGCCTGGTACGACAGGGAAGGTGGCTACACCTTC. Its protein product is CAWYDREGGYTF.

The chain has TRBV28 and TRBJ2-2; no definite D call. The CDR3 spans 15 residues. Germline V lookup: CDR1 MDHEN, CDR2 SYDVKM. Trimming stripped 3 bases from V and 4 bases from J, with 12 bases between. CDR3 DNA sequence: TGTGCCAGCAGTTTGGATGGGGTGTTCACCGGGGAGCTGTTTTTT. Protein sequence: CASSLDGVFTGELFF.

V is TRBV6-5 and J is TRBJ1-4, with 8 bases aligning to TRBD1. The ends lost 2 bases at V and 7 bases at J; junction bases unmatched: 3. In germline, CDR1 is MNHEY, CDR2 SVGAGI. This CDR3 is 14 amino acids long. CDR3 protein: CASSYRQGSEKLFF. The CDR3 bases are TGTGCCAGCAGTTACCGACAGGGGAGTGAAAAACTGTTTTTT.

V usage is TRBV7-9 and J usage is TRBJ2-7, with a weak D call TRBD2 (5 bases). The germline gives CDR1 SEHNR, CDR2 FQNEAQ (reference sequence). The length of the CDR3 is 13 residues. The germline V and J ends were trimmed by 7 bases and 2 bases, with 12 bases remaining between them. The DNA for the CDR3 is TGTGCCAGCACCAAGGGAGCTGCCTACGAGCAGTACTTC. Amino acid sequence: CASTKGAAYEQYF.

This chain connects TRBV4-3 to TRBJ2-7, with D unresolved. Trimming cost V 1 base and J 7 bases, with 11 bases left between them. Germline values: CDR1 LGHNA, CDR2 YSLEER. This CDR3 region has 13 residues. This CDR3 is CASSQVISREQYF. Written as DNA, the CDR3 is TGCGCCAGCAGCCAAGTGATCAGCAGAGAGCAGTACTTC.

The chain has TRBV7-9 and TRBJ1-4; D perhaps matches TRBD1 (6 bases). CDR3 length: 14 amino acids. CDR1 and CDR2 (germline): SEHNR, FQNEAQ (reference sequence). Trimming took 5 bases from V and 6 from J, leaving 13 bases between them. Here the CDR3 reads CASSDRDKDEKLFF. In nucleotides, the CDR3 is TGTGCCAGCAGCGACCGGGACAAGGATGAAAAACTGTTTTTT.

The chain is built from TRBV5-6 and TRBJ2-1; D is undetermined. This CDR3 has 12 amino acids. Trimming removed 3 bases at V and 9 bases at J, with 10 bases between. CDR1 and CDR2 (germline): SGHDT, YYEEEE. The DNA for the CDR3 is TGTGCCAGCAGCTACGAATGGGTTGAGCAGTTCTTC. Residues: CASSYEWVEQFF.

This chain joins TRBV2 and TRBJ1-1; D perhaps matches TRBD1 (6 bases). Looked up from germline, CDR1 is SNHLY and CDR2 is FYNNEI. V was trimmed by 6 bases and J by 3 bases, leaving 14 bases between them. CDR3 length: 14 residues. The CDR3 is CASSAGVYDTEAFF. CDR3 nucleotide sequence: TGTGCCAGCAGCGCAGGGGTTTACGACACTGAAGCTTTCTTT. The variable domain in full, completed from reference TRBV2 and TRBJ1-1, reads EPEVTQTPSHQVTQMGQEVILRCVPISNHLYFYWYRQILGQKVEFLVSFYNNEISEKSEIFDDQFSVERPDGSNFTLKIRSTKLEDSAMYFCASSAGVYDTEAFFGQGTRLTVV.

The CDR3 bases are TGTGCCAGCAGTTACTCAGTTGGGGGACTGGGTGGCTACACCTTC. It codes for CASSYSVGGLGGYTF. This rearrangement joins TRBV6-5 to TRBJ1-2; TRBD1 is a possible D gene (5 bases). The germline V and J ends were trimmed by 0 bases and 7 bases, with 15 bases remaining between them. Germline loops: CDR1 MNHEY, CDR2 SVGAGI. The CDR3 is made up of 15 amino acids.

This chain links TRBV30 with TRBJ2-7; the match to TRBD2 covers 10 bases. CDR1 is GTSNPN, CDR2 SVGIG, per germline (reference sequence). Unmatched junction bases numbered 3, after V lost 3 bases and J lost 4 bases. There are 13 residues in the CDR3. The CDR3 spells CAWRLAGMYEQYF. CDR3 sequence (DNA): TGTGCCTGGAGACTAGCGGGGATGTACGAGCAGTACTTC.

The CDR3 sequence is CSAHRDEDTEAFF. The CDR3 region has the DNA TGCAGCGCACACAGGGATGAGGACACTGAAGCTTTCTTT. This sequence joins TRBV29-1 and TRBJ1-1; D might be TRBD1 (6 bases). Germline V lookup: CDR1 SQVTM, CDR2 ANQGSEA. The CDR3 totals 13 residues. Trimming cost V 7 bases and J 3 bases, with 15 bases left between them.

This chain's CDR3 is CASSIWGGDQPQHF. The DNA for the CDR3 is TGTGCCAGTAGTATTTGGGGCGGGGATCAGCCCCAGCATTTT. The genes are TRBV19 and TRBJ1-5, with D perhaps matching TRBD1 (5 bases). V lost 3 bases and J 5 bases, leaving 11 bases between the germline ends. The CDR3 runs to 14 residues. The V gene's germline CDR1 is LNHDA and CDR2 SQIVND (reference sequence).

The V and J genes are TRBV30 and TRBJ2-7; weak D call: TRBD1 (6 bases). Trimming took off 2 bases at V and 4 bases at J, with 12 bases between the two ends. CDR3 size: 13 residues. CDR1 and CDR2 (germline): GTSNPN, SVGIG (reference sequence). CDR3: CAWSHRVGYEQYF. The CDR3, as DNA: TGTGCCTGGAGTCACAGGGTAGGATACGAGCAGTACTTC.

This clone came up once. The rearrangement links TRBV7-9 to TRBJ1-5; D is unresolved. Germline lookup yields CDR1 SEHNR and CDR2 FQNEAQ (reference sequence). V lost 4 bases and J lost 9, with 10 bases in between. The CDR3 runs 12 residues. The CDR3 bases are TGTGCCAGCAGCTCCCAGGACGCGCCCCAGCATTTT. Protein product: CASSSQDAPQHF.

The genes are TRBV27 and TRBJ2-1; TRBD2 might be the D (5 bases). Germline-derived CDR1 and CDR2 are MNHEY and SMNVEV (reference sequence). The CDR3 covers 12 residues. The V end lost 7 bases, the J end lost 7 bases, and 11 bases lay between the germline ends. The CDR3 spells CASTSLANEQFF. The DNA of the CDR3 is TGTGCCAGCACCAGTCTAGCAAATGAGCAGTTCTTC.

This chain links TRBV28 with TRBJ1-5, with 10 bases fitting TRBD1. CDR3 length: 15 residues. V gave up 6 bases and J gave up 7 bases; unmatched junction bases: 9. Per germline, CDR1 MDHEN and CDR2 SYDVKM. CDR3 sequence: CASSQDRGIRQPQHF. In DNA form, the CDR3 reads TGTGCCAGCAGCCAGGACAGGGGGATCAGGCAGCCCCAGCATTTT.

This clone was observed a handful of times. The rearrangement links TRBV4-3 to TRBJ2-2; TRBD1 is a possible D gene (5 bases). V lost 0 bases, J lost 5 bases, and 13 bases lay in between. Germline lookup yields CDR1 LGHNA and CDR2 YSLEER. This CDR3 is 16 amino acids long. The DNA for the CDR3 is TGCGCCAGCAGCCAAGATGAGATCCCAGGGACCGGGGAGCTGTTTTTT. Its translation is CASSQDEIPGTGELFF.

The gene calls are TRBV7-9 and TRBJ2-3, with no clear D. The CDR3 covers 14 residues. V gave up 5 bases and J gave up 6 bases, with 15 bases separating them. Germline loops: CDR1 SEHNR, CDR2 FQNEAQ (reference sequence). The CDR3 is CASSPREYGDTQYF. The CDR3 DNA follows: TGTGCCAGCAGCCCAAGAGAATATGGGGATACGCAGTATTTT.

V and J are TRBV23-1 and TRBJ2-7, with 10 bases that match TRBD1. TRBV23-1 falls under the ORF class, with uncertain function. The CDR3 loop spans 16 amino acids. V lost 7 bases and J lost 1; bases outside the gene matches: 10. The CDR3: CASTYQGDRGSYEQYF. CDR3 nucleotides: TGCGCCAGCACCTATCAGGGGGACAGGGGTTCCTACGAGCAGTACTTC.

This chain links TRBV10-3 with TRBJ2-2, with 7 nucleotides matching TRBD2. The V gene end was trimmed by 3 bases and the J gene end by 1 base; junction bases not matched to a gene: 8. CDR1 ENHRY and CDR2 SYGVKD come from the germline V gene. The CDR3 length is 17 residues. The CDR3 DNA reads as TGTGCCATCAGTGAACCGGACTTAGCGGGGAACACCGGGGAGCTGTTTTTT. Its translation: CAISEPDLAGNTGELFF.

The V call is TRBV6-5, the J call TRBJ1-2; TRBD1 aligns across 8 bases. The CDR3 sequence is 16 residues long. Trimming at V came to 2 bases and at J to 6 bases, leaving 11 bases not matched to a gene. CDR1 and CDR2 (germline): MNHEY, SVGAGI. CDR3 sequence (DNA): TGTGCCAGCAGTTACGAGAGACAGGGGCGCATACATGGCTACACCTTC. Translation: CASSYERQGRIHGYTF.

V and J are TRBV6-5 and TRBJ2-7, with a tentative D call TRBD2 (6 bases). The CDR3 is 13 amino acids. V was trimmed by 8 bases and J by 6 bases, leaving 17 bases between them. Looked up from germline, CDR1 is MNHEY and CDR2 is SVGAGI. The CDR3 nucleotides read TGTGCCAGCGGTCCGGGGGATTCATCCGAGCAGTACTTC. Protein sequence: CASGPGDSSEQYF.

The chain combines TRBV29-1 with TRBJ2-3, with D unresolved. The CDR3 consists of 13 residues. CDR1 and CDR2 (germline): SQVTM, ANQGSEA. The V gene lost 0 bases and the J gene lost 3 bases, with 7 bases spanning the gap. The CDR3 sequence: CSVEDEITDTQYF. In DNA form, the CDR3 reads TGCAGCGTTGAAGACGAAATTACAGATACGCAGTATTTT.

V gene TRBV2 combines with J gene TRBJ2-1, with D possibly being TRBD2 (6 bases). The CDR3 has 14 amino acids. Germline CDR1 is SNHLY and CDR2 is FYNNEI. V was trimmed by 10 bases and J by 5 bases, leaving 18 bases between them. CDR3 nucleotides: TGTGCCACCCAGAGGGACTCGCTCAACAATGAGCAGTTCTTC. Its protein is CATQRDSLNNEQFF.

A note on this clone: The sample carries other DNA sequences with the same CDR3. The chain links TRBV7-2 to TRBJ2-1; tentatively, D is TRBD2 (6 bases). Trimming pared 2 bases from V and 0 bases from J, leaving 8 bases between. This CDR3 comprises 15 residues. Germline V gives CDR1 SGHTA, CDR2 FQGNSA. This CDR3 reads CASSLRGGSYNEQFF. The DNA for the CDR3 is TGTGCCAGCAGCTTACGGGGAGGCTCCTACAATGAGCAGTTCTTC.

The CDR3 loop is CAWSPVNGYTF. CDR3 DNA: TGTGCCTGGAGTCCAGTGAATGGCTACACCTTC. This chain links TRBV30 with TRBJ1-2; D is unclear. Trimming removed 2 bases at V and 6 bases at J, with 7 bases between. Germline CDR1 GTSNPN, CDR2 SVGIG (reference sequence). This CDR3 is 11 amino acids long.